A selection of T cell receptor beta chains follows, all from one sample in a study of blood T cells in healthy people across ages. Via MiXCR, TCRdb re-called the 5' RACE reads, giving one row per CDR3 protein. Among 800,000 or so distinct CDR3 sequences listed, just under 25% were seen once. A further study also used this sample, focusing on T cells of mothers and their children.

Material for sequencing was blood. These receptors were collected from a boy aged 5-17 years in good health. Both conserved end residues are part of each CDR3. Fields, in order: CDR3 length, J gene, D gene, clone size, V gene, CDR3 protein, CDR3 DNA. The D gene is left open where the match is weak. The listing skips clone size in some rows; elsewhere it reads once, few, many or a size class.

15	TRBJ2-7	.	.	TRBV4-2	CTSSQDRDTYYEQYF	TGTACCAGCAGCCAAGATAGGGACACGTACTACGAGCAGTACTTC
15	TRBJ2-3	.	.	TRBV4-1	CASSQDGRRTDTQYF	TGCGCCAGCAGCCAGGACGGACGGAGGACAGATACGCAGTATTTT
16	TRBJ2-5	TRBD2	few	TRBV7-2	CASRTPGLESQETQYF	TGTGCCAGCAGAACGCCGGGACTAGAATCCCAAGAGACCCAGTACTTC
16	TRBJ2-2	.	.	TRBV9	CASSVALTVGAGELFF	TGTGCCAGCAGCGTAGCGCTAACAGTGGGGGCCGGGGAGCTGTTTTTT
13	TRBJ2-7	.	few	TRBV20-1	CSARERAVYEQYF	TGCAGTGCTAGAGAACGGGCAGTTTACGAGCAGTACTTC
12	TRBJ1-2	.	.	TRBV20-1	CSARGRNYGYTF	TGCAGTGCTAGGGGCAGAAACTATGGCTACACCTTC
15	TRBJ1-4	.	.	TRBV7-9	CASSFSTESTEKLFF	TGTGCCAGCAGCTTTTCCACCGAATCTACTGAAAAACTGTTTTTT
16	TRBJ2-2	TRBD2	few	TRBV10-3	CAISRGTSGNTGELFF	TGTGCCATCAGCCGGGGGACTAGCGGTAACACCGGGGAGCTGTTTTTT
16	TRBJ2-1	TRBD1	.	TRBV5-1	CASTSWRQGVGDEQFF	TGCGCCAGCACCTCTTGGCGACAGGGTGTCGGGGATGAGCAGTTCTTC
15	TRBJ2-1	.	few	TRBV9	CASSPHLFIDNEQFF	TGTGCCAGCAGCCCTCACCTCTTTATCGACAATGAGCAGTTCTTC
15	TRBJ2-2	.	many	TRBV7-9	CASSPQTGNTGELFF	TGTGCCAGCAGCCCCCAGACAGGGAACACCGGGGAGCTGTTTTTT
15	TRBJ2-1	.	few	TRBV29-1	CSAPGGPTEYNEQFF	TGCAGCGCCCCCGGAGGACCTACAGAATACAATGAGCAGTTCTTC
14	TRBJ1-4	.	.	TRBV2	CASKQGPDNEKLFF	TGTGCCAGCAAACAGGGTCCTGATAATGAAAAACTGTTTTTT
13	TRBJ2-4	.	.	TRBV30	CAWSVSTLGLQYF	TGTGCCTGGAGTGTCTCCACCCTAGGCCTTCAGTACTTC
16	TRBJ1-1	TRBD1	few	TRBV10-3	CAISESGGQGPSGAFF	TGTGCCATCAGTGAGTCGGGCGGACAGGGACCCTCCGGAGCTTTCTTT
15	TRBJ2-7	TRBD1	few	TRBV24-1	CATSDHGTGRYEQYF	TGTGCCACCAGTGATCACGGGACAGGTCGCTACGAGCAGTACTTC
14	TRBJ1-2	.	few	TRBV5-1	CASSLPAPSYGYTF	TGCGCCAGCAGCCTCCCCGCGCCGTCCTATGGCTACACCTTC
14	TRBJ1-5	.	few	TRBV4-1	CASSQDLFGQPQHF	TGCGCCAGCAGCCAAGATTTGTTTGGCCAGCCCCAGCATTTT
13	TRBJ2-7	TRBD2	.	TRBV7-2	CASSLAGASGRHF	TGTGCCAGCAGCTTAGCGGGGGCTAGCGGGCGACACTTC
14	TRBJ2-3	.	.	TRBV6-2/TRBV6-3	CASSNSEATDTQYF	TGTGCCAGCAGTAATAGCGAGGCCACAGATACGCAGTATTTT
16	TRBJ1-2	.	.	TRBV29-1	CSVEDEGGGSNYGYTF	TGCAGCGTTGAAGATGAAGGCGGCGGTTCTAACTATGGCTACACCTTC
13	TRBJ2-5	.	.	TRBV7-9	CASSLDAEETQYF	TGTGCCAGCAGCTTGGACGCTGAAGAGACCCAGTACTTC
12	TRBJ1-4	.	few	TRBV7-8	CASSPKDGKLFF	TGTGCCAGCAGCCCGAAGGATGGAAAACTGTTTTTT
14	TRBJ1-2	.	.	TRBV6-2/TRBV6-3	CASSYQGQSYGYTF	TGTGCCAGCAGTTACCAGGGGCAGAGCTATGGCTACACCTTC
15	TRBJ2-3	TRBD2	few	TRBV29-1	CSVPAVGRAPDTQYF	TGCAGCGTTCCAGCTGTCGGGAGGGCCCCAGATACGCAGTATTTT
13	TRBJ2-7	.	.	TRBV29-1	CSVFGLLDYEQYF	TGCAGCGTTTTCGGGCTACTTGACTACGAGCAGTACTTC
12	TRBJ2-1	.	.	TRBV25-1	CASSDSEFGQFF	TGTGCCAGCAGTGATTCTGAATTTGGGCAGTTCTTC
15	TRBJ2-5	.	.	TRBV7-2	CASSQEGTQRETQYF	TGTGCCAGCAGCCAAGAGGGGACCCAGAGGGAGACCCAGTACTTC
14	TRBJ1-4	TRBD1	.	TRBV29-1	CSVVDRGRGEKLFF	TGCAGCGTTGTGGACAGGGGGCGAGGTGAAAAACTGTTTTTT
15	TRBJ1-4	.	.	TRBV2	CASSEARGDARKLFF	TGTGCCAGCAGTGAAGCGCGGGGGGACGCCCGAAAACTGTTTTTT
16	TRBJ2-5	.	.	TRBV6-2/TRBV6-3	CASSYGSGDNQETQYF	TGTGCCAGCAGTTACGGGTCGGGGGACAACCAAGAGACCCAGTACTTC
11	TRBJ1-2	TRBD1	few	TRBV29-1	CSAPGQDGYTF	TGCAGCGCCCCTGGACAGGATGGCTACACCTTC
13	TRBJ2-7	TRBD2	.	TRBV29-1	CSVPGRTLYEQYF	TGCAGCGTCCCCGGGAGGACCCTTTACGAGCAGTACTTC
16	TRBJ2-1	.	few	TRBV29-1	CSVETGLAESYNEQFF	TGCAGCGTTGAAACAGGGCTAGCGGAGTCCTACAATGAGCAGTTCTTC
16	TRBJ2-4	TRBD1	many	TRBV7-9	CASSYGTDIAKNIQYF	TGTGCCAGCAGCTACGGGACAGACATAGCCAAAAACATTCAGTACTTC
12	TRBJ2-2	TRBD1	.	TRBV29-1	CSAGTGPGELFF	TGCAGCGCGGGGACAGGTCCCGGGGAGCTGTTTTTT
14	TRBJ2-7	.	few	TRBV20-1	CSASSEGGRHEQYF	TGCAGTGCTAGTTCTGAGGGGGGCCGCCACGAGCAGTACTTC
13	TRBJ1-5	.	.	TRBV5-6	CASSLALSQPQHF	TGTGCCAGCAGCTTGGCCCTGAGTCAGCCCCAGCATTTT
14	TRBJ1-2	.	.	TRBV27	CASSLGAGFDGYTF	TGTGCCAGCAGTTTAGGGGCAGGTTTCGATGGCTACACCTTC
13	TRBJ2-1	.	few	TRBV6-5	CASTGGGQNEQFF	TGTGCCAGCACCGGCGGGGGACAGAACGAGCAGTTCTTC
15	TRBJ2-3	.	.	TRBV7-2	CASSWDVTSTDTQYF	TGTGCCAGCAGCTGGGACGTAACAAGCACAGATACGCAGTATTTT
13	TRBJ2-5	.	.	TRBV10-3	CAISWDNQETQYF	TGTGCCATCAGCTGGGACAACCAAGAGACCCAGTACTTC
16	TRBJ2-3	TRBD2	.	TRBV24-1	CATSASSGSGTDTQYF	TGTGCCACCAGCGCATCTAGCGGGAGCGGCACAGATACGCAGTATTTT
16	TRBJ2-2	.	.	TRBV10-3	CAISESSTANTGELFF	TGTGCCATCAGTGAGTCGTCGACAGCGAACACCGGGGAGCTGTTTTTT
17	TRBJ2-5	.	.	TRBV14	CASSQDFRVGAQETQYF	TGTGCCAGCAGCCAAGATTTCAGGGTCGGGGCACAAGAGACCCAGTACTTC
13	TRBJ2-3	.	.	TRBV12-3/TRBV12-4	CASTERGSDTQYF	TGTGCCAGCACTGAACGGGGTTCAGATACGCAGTATTTT
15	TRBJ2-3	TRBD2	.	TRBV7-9	CASSPLAGVADTQYF	TGTGCCAGCAGCCCGCTAGCGGGAGTCGCAGATACGCAGTATTTT
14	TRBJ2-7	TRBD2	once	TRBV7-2	CASSLAGVPGEQYF	TGTGCCAGCAGCTTGGCGGGGGTGCCGGGCGAGCAGTACTTC
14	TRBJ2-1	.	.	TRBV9	CASSVAFVGHEQFF	TGTGCCAGCAGCGTAGCTTTCGTAGGGCATGAGCAGTTCTTC